These 32 T cell receptor beta chains were sequenced from one sample in a study of T cell responses to AZD1222 COVID-19 vaccine. Clones were read by immunoSEQ multiplex PCR, and TCRdb kept only the in-frame ones, dropping some. The table shows roughly 58,000 clones, with roughly 89% occurring only once. The source material was peripheral blood, sampled 28 days after the second AZD1222 dose. Receptors originate from an adult who received the AZD1222 COVID-19 vaccine.

V and J are TRBV5-4 and TRBJ2-2; perhaps TRBD2 as D (6 bases). The length of the CDR3 is 13 residues. The germline V gene encodes CDR1 SGHNT and CDR2 YYREEE (reference sequence). Trimming removed 2 bases from V and 10 bases from J, with 12 bases in between. In DNA form, the CDR3 reads TGTGCCAGCAGCTTCGGCAGGGAGGAGGAGCTGTTTTTT. It yields the protein CASSFGREEELFF.

V is TRBV5-1 and J is TRBJ2-5; 7 nucleotides agree with TRBD1. Per germline, CDR1 SGHRS and CDR2 YFSETQ. This CDR3 region has 15 residues. V trimming: 5 bases; J trimming: 2 bases; junction bases outside the gene matches: 9. In DNA, the CDR3 is TGCGCCAGCAGTGTATACAGGGGCGGTCAAGAGACCCAGTACTTC. Its protein is CASSVYRGGQETQYF.

The chain recombines TRBV5-1 with TRBJ2-7; D ambiguous. With 0 bases removed from V and 8 bases from J, the gap between germline ends came to 18 bases. In germline, CDR1 is SGHRS, CDR2 YFSETQ. This CDR3 region has 15 residues. CDR3: CASSLGLTDGPQQYF. The CDR3 DNA sequence: TGCGCCAGCAGCTTGGGTCTCACGGACGGCCCCCAGCAGTACTTC.

The CDR3 region is CASSLEAGASRNTEAFF. CDR3 DNA sequence: TGCGCCAGCAGCTTGGAGGCAGGGGCGAGTAGGAACACTGAAGCTTTCTTT. V and J are TRBV5-1 and TRBJ1-1; D is possibly TRBD1 (6 bases). Per germline, CDR1 SGHRS and CDR2 YFSETQ. This CDR3 contains 17 residues. Trimming took off 0 bases at V and 1 base at J, with 16 bases between the two ends.

V gene TRBV21-1 combines with J gene TRBJ1-3; TRBD1 reflects the table's D call only, with no check against the DNA. TRBV21-1 is termed a pseudogene. The CDR3 has 18 residues. CDR3 amino acids: CASSASSGTADSGNTIYF. The CDR3 DNA sequence: TGTGCCAGCAGCGCCTCATCAGGGACAGCAGACTCTGGAAACACCATATATTTT.

The chain links TRBV10-2 to TRBJ1-2; D possibly corresponds to TRBD1 (5 bases). V was trimmed by 6 bases and J by 8 bases, leaving 13 bases between them. The CDR3 spans 12 residues. Germline loops: CDR1 WSHSY, CDR2 SAAADI. The CDR3 nucleotides read TGCGCCAGCAGCCGAAGGGACGGAGGCTACACCTTC. Translation gives CASSRRDGGYTF.

This clone was detected a few times. The chain recombines TRBV5-6 with TRBJ2-1; D call uncertain. Germline loops: CDR1 SGHDT, CDR2 YYEEEE. The CDR3 has 13 amino acids. V was cut by 4 bases and J by 10 bases, with 15 bases left in between. CDR3 bases: TGTGCCAGCAGCCCTTGGGTGAGAGAGGAGCAGTTCTTC. Translating gives CASSPWVREEQFF.

The chain combines TRBV7-9 with TRBJ1-1, with D maybe TRBD1 (6 bases). Germline loops: CDR1 SEHNR, CDR2 FQNEAQ (reference sequence). The CDR3 has 14 residues. Deletions cut 3 bases from V and 0 bases from J, with 8 bases between. The CDR3 DNA reads TGTGCCAGCAGCTTCAGGGGTTTGAACACTGAAGCTTTCTTT. It is translated as CASSFRGLNTEAFF.

The chain has TRBV5-1 and TRBJ1-1; D ambiguous. Trimming cost V 6 bases and J 0 bases, with 9 bases left between them. There are 13 residues in the CDR3. Per the germline V gene, CDR1 is SGHRS and CDR2 is YFSETQ. The CDR3 loop reads CASKYLLNTEAFF. CDR3 DNA: TGCGCCAGCAAATACCTACTGAACACTGAAGCTTTCTTT.

CDR3: CASSLRTSGLYNEQFF. The CDR3 nucleotides are TGTGCCAGCAGCCTGCGGACTAGCGGGCTCTACAATGAGCAGTTCTTC. This chain uses TRBV11-2 with TRBJ2-1, with 11 bases matching TRBD2. The J segment lost 3 bases and the V segment lost 5 bases, leaving 6 bases of the junction unmatched. CDR1 and CDR2 from the germline V gene are SGHAT and FQNNGV. This CDR3 is 16 amino acids long.

The V call is TRBV28, the J call TRBJ1-5; 10 nucleotides match TRBD1. Germline assignment: CDR1 MDHEN and CDR2 SYDVKM. The V and J ends lost 4 bases and 2 bases, in that order; junction bases with no gene match: 8. CDR3 size: 17 residues. CDR3 residues: CASSSGTGAMGNQPQHF. CDR3 coding DNA: TGTGCCAGCAGTTCCGGGACAGGGGCAATGGGCAATCAGCCCCAGCATTTT.

The V gene is TRBV3-1 (or the pseudogene TRBV3-2), the J gene TRBJ2-1; maybe TRBD2 (6 bases). Germline CDR1 reads LGHDT; CDR2 reads YNNKEL (reference sequence). V dropped 2 bases and J dropped 3 bases, with 8 bases sitting between them. The CDR3 is 14 amino acids. For the CDR3, the DNA is TGTGCCAGCAGCCAATCGGACTACTACAATGAGCAGTTCTTC. It encodes CASSQSDYYNEQFF.

The chain has TRBV10-3 and TRBJ1-5; perhaps TRBD1 as D (5 bases). There are 14 residues in the CDR3. CDR1 and CDR2 (germline): ENHRY, SYGVKD. V lost 4 bases and J lost 5, with 12 bases in between. The CDR3 sequence is CAISVRQGDQPQHF. Here the CDR3 DNA reads TGTGCCATCAGTGTAAGGCAGGGCGATCAGCCCCAGCATTTT.

This clone was seen more than once but under ten times. V usage is TRBV7-9 and J usage is TRBJ2-1; TRBD2 agrees at 10 bases. Germline V gene lookup returns CDR1 SEHNR and CDR2 FQNEAQ (reference sequence). Trimming at V came to 5 bases and at J to 5 bases, leaving 12 bases not matched to a gene. This CDR3 is built from 17 residues. CDR3 sequence: CASSPLAGTSVNNEQFF. CDR3 bases: TGTGCCAGCAGCCCACTTGCCGGGACTAGCGTTAACAATGAGCAGTTCTTC.

This chain links TRBV7-9 with TRBJ1-1; D not certain. The germline V gene encodes CDR1 SEHNR and CDR2 FQNEAQ (reference sequence). Trimming pared 3 bases from V and 4 bases from J, leaving 6 bases between. This CDR3 is 12 amino acids long. The CDR3 bases are TGTGCCAGCAGCTTGGGTAGCACTGAAGCTTTCTTT. This encodes CASSLGSTEAFF.

The chain uses TRBV5-1 and TRBJ2-5; a possible D gene is TRBD1 (5 bases). V lost 1 base to trimming and J lost 2 bases, with 9 bases between them. Germline loops: CDR1 SGHRS, CDR2 YFSETQ. The CDR3 is 14 amino acids. The CDR3: CASSLFQGQETQYF. CDR3 nucleotide sequence: TGCGCCAGCAGCTTGTTTCAGGGACAAGAGACCCAGTACTTC. The full variable domain, in which reference TRBV5-1 and TRBJ2-5 provide the parts outside the CDR3, is KAGVTQTPRYLIKTRGQQVTLSCSPISGHRSVSWYQQTPGQGLQFLFEYFSETQRNKGNFPGRFSGRQFSNSRSEMNVSTLELGDSALYLCASSLFQGQETQYFGPGTRLLVL.

This clone is a singleton in its sample. V gene TRBV11-2 combines with J gene TRBJ1-1; the match to TRBD1 covers 11 bases. The CDR3 consists of 15 residues. The junction had 11 bases not matched to a gene; V was cut back by 5 bases and J by 9 bases. CDR1 SGHAT and CDR2 FQNNGV come from the germline V gene. CDR3 sequence: CASSHLRGTGGKAFF. CDR3 coding DNA: TGTGCCAGCAGCCATCTTAGGGGGACAGGGGGGAAAGCTTTCTTT. The entire variable domain, with the rest obtained from reference TRBV11-2 and TRBJ1-1, is as follows: EAGVAQSPRYKIIEKRQSVAFWCNPISGHATLYWYQQILGQGPKLLIQFQNNGVVDDSQLPKDRFSAERLKGVDSTLKIQPAKLEDSAVYLCASSHLRGTGGKAFFGQGTRLTVV.

The V and J genes are TRBV7-3 and TRBJ2-2, with 9 bases matching TRBD1. Germline trimming cut 4 bases from V and 6 bases from J; bases unmatched to any gene: 9. The CDR3 extends over 16 amino acids. From germline, CDR1 is SGHTA and CDR2 FQGTGA. CDR3 bases: TGTGCCAGCAGCTCCGACAGGGGGAGCCCATCCGGGGAGCTGTTTTTT. It encodes CASSSDRGSPSGELFF.

This clone was recorded a few times. The J gene is TRBJ2-3, the V gene TRBV15, with 7 bases aligning to TRBD2. CDR1 and CDR2 from the germline V gene are LNHNV and YYDKDF (reference sequence). This CDR3 is built from 16 residues. J gave up 0 bases and V 0 bases, and 3 bases lay outside the gene matches. The CDR3: CATSRDLAESTDTQYF. CDR3 bases: TGTGCCACCAGCAGAGACCTAGCGGAGAGCACAGATACGCAGTATTTT.

V and J are TRBV6-2 or TRBV6-3 and TRBJ2-7; possibly TRBD2 for D (5 bases). CDR1 is MNHEY and CDR2 is SVGEGT in the germline V gene. The length of the CDR3 is 13 residues. Trimming removed 6 bases from V and 4 bases from J, with 13 bases in between. CDR3 residues: CASSLAGDYEQYF. CDR3 in DNA: TGTGCCAGCAGCCTGGCGGGTGATTACGAGCAGTACTTC.

The chain joins TRBV24-1 to TRBJ2-1; 13 bases map to TRBD2. CDR1 is KGHDR and CDR2 is SFDVKD in the germline V gene. J was trimmed by 9 bases and V by 3 bases; bases with no gene match: 7. The CDR3 totals 16 residues. The CDR3 sequence is CATSDPGLAGTGEQFF. CDR3 coding DNA: TGTGCCACCAGTGATCCGGGACTAGCGGGGACCGGTGAGCAGTTCTTC.

This sequence joins TRBV14 and TRBJ1-4; no clear D gene. This CDR3 is built from 14 residues. The V gene's germline CDR1 is SGHDN and CDR2 FVKESK. V lost 2 bases and J 2 bases, leaving 6 bases between the germline ends. CDR3 region: CASSQMGTNEKLFF. The CDR3, as DNA: TGTGCCAGCAGCCAAATGGGTACTAATGAAAAACTGTTTTTT.

The chain recombines TRBV6-5 with TRBJ1-1; D not certain. With 4 bases removed from V and 6 bases from J, the gap between germline ends came to 12 bases. CDR1 is MNHEY, CDR2 SVGAGI, per germline. This CDR3 has 13 amino acids. CDR3 DNA: TGTGCCAGCAGTTTGGATGGAGAGTCTGAAGCTTTCTTT. It translates to CASSLDGESEAFF.

The rearrangement uses TRBV19 and TRBJ1-2, with unresolved D. CDR3 length equals 13 residues. The germline V gene encodes CDR1 LNHDA and CDR2 SQIVND (reference sequence). V shed 10 bases and J shed 5 bases, with 17 bases lying between them. CDR3 amino acids: CAIPRIGGYGYTF. The CDR3 nucleotides are TGTGCCATACCCCGGATAGGAGGATATGGCTACACCTTC. Based on the CDR3 plus reference TRBV19 and TRBJ1-2, the full variable domain is DGGITQSPKYLFRKEGQNVTLSCEQNLNHDAMYWYRQDPGQGLRLIYYSQIVNDFQKGDIAEGYSVSREKKESFPLTVTSAQKNPTAFYLCAIPRIGGYGYTFGSGTRLTVV.

This rearrangement joins TRBV29-1 to TRBJ2-7, with D maybe TRBD1 (6 bases). There are 14 residues in the CDR3. CDR1 is SQVTM, CDR2 ANQGSEA, per germline. V gave up 4 bases and J gave up 0 bases, with 13 bases separating them. CDR3 sequence: CSVVRGTSSYEQYF. Here the CDR3 DNA reads TGCAGCGTTGTTAGAGGGACAAGCTCCTACGAGCAGTACTTC.

The rearrangement uses TRBV6-5 and TRBJ1-5; D call uncertain. With 11 bases removed from V and 5 bases from J, the gap between germline ends came to 22 bases. The germline V gene has CDR1 MNHEY and CDR2 SVGAGI. CDR3 length: 15 amino acids. CDR3 DNA: TGTGCCGGTATGATCGGGCCAGATGGGGATCAGCCCCAGCATTTT. This codes for CAGMIGPDGDQPQHF.

The V call is TRBV28, the J call TRBJ1-6, with D possibly matching TRBD1 (5 bases). The germline CDR1 and CDR2 sequences are MDHEN and SYDVKM. Trimming stripped 5 bases from V and 6 bases from J, with 11 bases between. This CDR3 region has 14 residues. CDR3 in DNA: TGTGCCAGCAGTCTCCGGGGGAGTAATTCACCCCTCCACTTT. This translates into CASSLRGSNSPLHF. The complete variable domain, with remaining parts taken from reference TRBV28 and TRBJ1-6, reads DVKVTQSSRYLVKRTGEKVFLECVQDMDHENMFWYRQDPGLGLRLIYFSYDVKMKEKGDIPEGYSVSREKKERFSLILESASTNQTSMYLCASSLRGSNSPLHFGNGTRLTVT.

The chain combines TRBV6-5 with TRBJ2-7, with TRBD1 identical over 7 bases. The V gene end was trimmed by 8 bases and the J gene end by 3 bases; junction bases not matched to a gene: 10. The germline CDR1 and CDR2 sequences are MNHEY and SVGAGI. CDR3 length equals 14 residues. The CDR3 DNA reads TGTGCCAGCTTATCTCGACAGGGAAGCTACGAGCAGTACTTC. Translating gives CASLSRQGSYEQYF.

V gene TRBV2 combines with J gene TRBJ1-6, with TRBD1 as a possible D gene (6 bases). Trimming took 10 bases from V and 2 from J, leaving 18 bases between them. CDR1 is SNHLY and CDR2 is FYNNEI in the germline V gene. This CDR3 region has 16 residues. The CDR3 DNA reads as TGTGCCACCTCTAGGACAGCGAGCCCCTATAATTCACCCCTCCACTTT. Translation gives CATSRTASPYNSPLHF.

The gene calls are TRBV27 and TRBJ2-2; 7 bases align to TRBD1. This CDR3 spans 15 amino acids. In germline, CDR1 is MNHEY, CDR2 SMNVEV (reference sequence). V trimming: 6 bases; J trimming: 2 bases; junction bases outside the gene matches: 6. The CDR3 sequence is CASRHRGANTGELFF. The CDR3 coding sequence is TGTGCCAGCAGGCACAGGGGCGCCAACACCGGGGAGCTGTTTTTT.

The chain is built from TRBV6-1 and TRBJ2-7; 9 nucleotides agree with TRBD1. Germline V lookup: CDR1 MNHNS, CDR2 SASEGT. J lost 6 bases, V lost 4 bases, and 22 bases had no gene match. The CDR3 is 19 amino acids. The CDR3 is CASSAVTSNRDRAFCEQYF. For the CDR3, the DNA is TGTGCCAGCAGTGCTGTCACCTCAAACCGGGACAGGGCGTTTTGCGAGCAGTACTTC.

This clone was seen once. The gene calls are TRBV25-1 and TRBJ2-7; the D gene is possibly TRBD1 (5 bases). Germline CDR1 and CDR2: MGHDK and SYGVNS. The CDR3 extends over 13 amino acids. Trimming pared 4 bases from V and 1 base from J, leaving 8 bases between. The CDR3 reads CASSGAGSYEQYF. CDR3 sequence (DNA): TGTGCCAGCAGTGGGGCAGGGTCCTACGAGCAGTACTTC.